This T cell receptor beta chain was recorded in a study of human T cells and chemical hapten exposure. Looking at the study overall: TCR yields per sample varied, mainly owing to small pooled library volume differences. General study findings and limits: Patch test score was positively correlated with the counts of PT1 expanded TCRs.

V was clipped by 3 bases and J by 1 base; unmatched bases: 9. The CDR3 extends over 18 amino acids. The V gene's germline CDR1 is ENHRY and CDR2 SYGVKD. The authors' processing: There were a median of roughly 100,000 TCRs per sample, with a range from roughly 20,000 to 690,600. TCRdb redid the calling of the RACE reads with MiXCR, one entry per CDR3 protein. The V and J calls here are based on TCRdb, not the publication. The sample has around 340,000 distinct CDR3 sequences, about 7% seen once. This clonotype was seen a handful of times. Its antigen is still unknown. Time point given: patch test 1, 2 weeks after DPC sensitization. As for treatment: therapeutic diphenylcyclopropenone sensitization with weekly scalp DPC. Participating donors were patients with alopecia, aged 18 to 70 years, considered appropriate candidates for DPC.

This chain connects TRBV10-3 to TRBJ1-1; 12 nucleotides agree with TRBD1. This receptor was taken from a woman aged 18-29 years with alopecia areata. Some clones in this sample may be carry-over from other donors' samples. This sample comprised whole blood, obtained in connection with sensitization to the hapten diphenylcyclopropenone (DPC). As DNA, the CDR3 is TGTGCCATCAGTGACCTACCCGGGACAGGGGGCGCGAACACTGAAGCTTTCTTT. Protein sequence: CAISDLPGTGGANTEAFF.